This T cell receptor beta chain was sequenced during a study of blood T cell repertoires in COVID-19. About the study: Both acute and convalescent COVID-19 samples were obtained from the United States, Italy and Spain. The analysed material was cDNA or gDNA that came from T cells, B-cell-depleted T cells, or PBMCs.

CDR1 is MGHRA and CDR2 is YSYEKL in the germline V gene. The CDR3 spans 15 residues. V lost 8 bases, J lost 6 bases, and 13 bases stayed unmatched. How the authors handled the data: Reference gene primers were amplified, and this amplification served to estimate nucleated cell counts. This table comes from immunoSEQ multiplex PCR, and its TCRdb copy is limited to in-frame clones, with some not included. V, J and clone size are taken as reported in that table, and D and trimming were inferred from the DNA itself. The sample contains over 85,000 clones, roughly 92% of which appear only once. During active infection, Seattle patients enrolled and were then monitored through disease.

The sample taken for sequencing was peripheral blood. V and J are TRBV4-1 and TRBJ1-5, with TRBD1 matching 7 bases. The source of this sequence is a woman between 50 and 59 years old with COVID-19, enrolled during active disease. CDR3 sequence reads: CASAPTDRVGQPQHF. DNA for the CDR3: TGCGCCAGCGCCCCCACAGACAGGGTCGGTCAGCCCCAGCATTTT.